This T cell receptor beta chain was retrieved from a study of CD8 T cells in ankylosing spondylitis (TCRdb year 2017). Notes on the research overall: T cell receptor beta repertoires were profiled in healthy donors and ankylosing spondylitis patients so that disease-linked TCR variants could be found. The full study cohort was made up of 25 to 30 ankylosing spondylitis patients and roughly 98 healthy donors. Peripheral blood samples were taken, and synovial fluid was additionally collected from ankylosing spondylitis patients.

In the germline V gene, CDR1 corresponds to SGHTA and CDR2 to FQGNSA. V lost 4 bases and J lost 5 bases; the stretch between them is 11 bases long. CDR3 length: 13 amino acids, cysteine to phenylalanine. CDR3 DNA is the only sequence kept; it has 39 bases, read in frame from the first base. For sequencing, an Illumina HiSeq 2500 was employed. Quantitative 5'-RACE with molecular barcodes was the method used to prepare the TCR beta libraries. In the original analysis: A new computational method, built on a probabilistic model of VDJ rearrangement, was used to identify disease-linked TCR variants. The public reads were reanalyzed by TCRdb: fastp trimming at Q25, MiXCR alignment, in-frame beta chains only. Rows are combined by CDR3 protein, so each entry shows the most common genes and DNA. V and J calls and clone size were set by TCRdb, not the authors. This sample lists more than 600,000 distinct CDR3 sequences; over 15% were detected once. The top ten clones comprise over 15% of the sample.

Of note for this clonotype: What this receptor recognizes is not known. The input lacks base qualities; no much larger clone sits a single base away.

General conclusions and limits of the study: A TCR beta motif of several highly homologous amino acid variants appeared characteristic of blood from ankylosing spondylitis patients. The disease-linked clones were reported to be significantly enriched in matched synovial fluid samples from ankylosing spondylitis patients. Some TCR beta motif variants had previously been reported in synovial fluid and blood of reactive arthritis patients, which suggested common disease-initiation mechanisms. The disease-linked clones had a CD8+ phenotype and were found at relatively low frequencies in peripheral blood.

Sequencing was done on a sample of blood, either unsorted or a sorted T cell fraction (not recorded which). The chain couples TRBV7-2 to TRBJ2-5; the D segment cannot be called with confidence. The receptor was isolated from a male donor with ankylosing spondylitis. The CDR3 is CASSSDLTETQYF. The bases read TGTGCCAGCAGCTCCGACCTGACGGAGACCCAGTACTTC.